Listed here are 11 T cell receptor beta chains from one sample, sequenced in a study of T cell responses to AZD1222 COVID-19 vaccine. The data were produced by immunoSEQ multiplex PCR, yet TCRdb's version contains in-frame clones alone and is incomplete. Among 120,000 or so clones listed, 86% were seen once. The source was peripheral blood, collected 28 days after the second AZD1222 dose. These receptors were collected from an adult who received the AZD1222 COVID-19 vaccine.

The V call is TRBV29-1, the J call TRBJ1-1; unclear D gene. The V gene lost 3 bases and the J gene lost 9 bases, with 14 bases spanning the gap. Looked up from germline, CDR1 is SQVTM and CDR2 is ANQGSEA. The CDR3 consists of 12 residues. CDR3 DNA: TGCAGCGTTGACTTAATACGAGCCCAAGCTTTCTTT. Translated: CSVDLIRAQAFF.

V usage is TRBV3-1 (or the pseudogene TRBV3-2) and J usage is TRBJ2-1; TRBD2 is a possible D gene (7 bases). V was shortened by 1 base and J by 7 bases, with 17 bases between the two germline ends. Germline CDR1 reads LGHDT; CDR2 reads YNNKEL (reference sequence). This CDR3 has 16 residues. The CDR3 is CASSQGTGGKWNEQFF. The CDR3 region has the DNA TGTGCCAGCAGCCAAGGGACGGGGGGCAAGTGGAATGAGCAGTTCTTC.

The J gene is TRBJ2-1, the V gene TRBV7-8, with 11 positions matching TRBD2. There are 16 residues in the CDR3. Per the germline V gene, CDR1 is SGHVS and CDR2 is FQNEAQ. J was trimmed by 4 bases and V by 5 bases; bases with no gene match: 7. The CDR3 loop reads CASSLSGTSGYNEQFF. In DNA, the CDR3 is TGTGCCAGCAGCCTGTCCGGGACTAGCGGATACAATGAGCAGTTCTTC.

The V call is TRBV5-4, the J call TRBJ2-7; possibly TRBD1 for D (6 bases). The V gene's germline CDR1 is SGHNT and CDR2 YYREEE (reference sequence). CDR3 length: 14 amino acids. With 2 bases removed from V and 0 bases from J, the gap between germline ends came to 9 bases. In DNA, the CDR3 is TGTGCCAGCAGCTTAGACAGGAGCTCCTACGAGCAGTACTTC. It yields the protein CASSLDRSSYEQYF.

The chain recombines TRBV30 with TRBJ1-1; 12 bases line up with TRBD1. With 3 bases clipped from V and 4 bases from J, the junction kept 0 bases outside the gene matches. The CDR3 covers 13 residues. From germline, CDR1 is GTSNPN and CDR2 SVGIG (reference sequence). The CDR3 nucleotides are TGTGCCTGGAGGGGACAGGGGGCCACTGAAGCTTTCTTT. This sequence encodes CAWRGQGATEAFF.

The V and J genes are TRBV5-1 and TRBJ1-1; D remains ambiguous. CDR3 length: 13 residues. The V gene lost 7 bases and the J gene lost 1 base, with 11 bases spanning the gap. In germline, CDR1 is SGHRS, CDR2 YFSETQ. Written as DNA, the CDR3 is TGCGCCAGCTGGGGATTGTCGAACACTGAAGCTTTCTTT. This gives the protein CASWGLSNTEAFF.

The chain has TRBV19 and TRBJ1-5; no clear D. This CDR3 has 10 residues. Trimming removed 6 bases at V and 12 bases at J, with 9 bases between. Germline CDR1 LNHDA, CDR2 SQIVND (reference sequence). This chain's CDR3 is CASRGLGQHF. The CDR3 DNA sequence: TGTGCCAGTAGGGGTTTGGGCCAGCATTTT.

The chain recombines TRBV7-2 with TRBJ2-3, with D perhaps being TRBD1 or TRBD2 (5 bases each). The CDR3 is made up of 15 amino acids. Trimming left V 3 bases short and J 2 bases short, with 12 bases between. CDR1 and CDR2 (germline): SGHTA, FQGNSA. Here the CDR3 DNA reads TGTGCCAGCAGCTTGGGGACGGTATTCACAGATACGCAGTATTTT. It yields the protein CASSLGTVFTDTQYF.

This clone appeared a single time. The V call is TRBV11-3, the J call TRBJ2-1, with 8 bases identical to TRBD2. The CDR3 totals 18 residues. Germline values: CDR1 SGHNT, CDR2 YENEEA. With 1 base clipped from V and 2 bases from J, the junction kept 10 bases outside the gene matches. CDR3 coding DNA: TGTGCCAGCAGCTTAGCGATTTCTAGCGGGCAAGCCTACAATGAGCAGTTCTTC. This codes for CASSLAISSGQAYNEQFF.

The chain has TRBV4-1 and TRBJ2-7; 12 nucleotides align to TRBD2. V was clipped by 4 bases and J by 2 bases; unmatched bases: 3. Germline CDR1 and CDR2: MGHRA and YSYEKL. This CDR3 spans 15 amino acids. The CDR3 DNA sequence: TGCGCCAGCAGCCTCCGGACTAGCGGGACCTACGAGCAGTACTTC. Translating it yields CASSLRTSGTYEQYF.

The V call is TRBV4-1, the J call TRBJ1-1; D is perhaps TRBD1 (6 bases). V gave up 0 bases and J gave up 1 base, with 12 bases separating them. Per germline, CDR1 MGHRA and CDR2 YSYEKL. The CDR3 spans 16 residues. CDR3 amino acids: CASSQEGALWNTEAFF. The CDR3 region has the DNA TGCGCCAGCAGCCAAGAGGGGGCTCTTTGGAACACTGAAGCTTTCTTT.